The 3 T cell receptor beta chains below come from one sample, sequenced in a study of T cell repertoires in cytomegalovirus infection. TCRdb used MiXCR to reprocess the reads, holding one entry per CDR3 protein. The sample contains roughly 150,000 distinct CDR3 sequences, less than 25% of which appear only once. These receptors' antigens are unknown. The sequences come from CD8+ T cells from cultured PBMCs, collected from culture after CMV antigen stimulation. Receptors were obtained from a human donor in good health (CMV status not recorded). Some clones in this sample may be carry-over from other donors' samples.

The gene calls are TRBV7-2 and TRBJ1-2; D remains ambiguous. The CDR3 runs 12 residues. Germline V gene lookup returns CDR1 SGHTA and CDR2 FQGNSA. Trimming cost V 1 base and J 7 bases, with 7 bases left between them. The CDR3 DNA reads TGTGCCAGCAGCTTAGGGGTCGCTGGCTACACCTTC. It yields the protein CASSLGVAGYTF.

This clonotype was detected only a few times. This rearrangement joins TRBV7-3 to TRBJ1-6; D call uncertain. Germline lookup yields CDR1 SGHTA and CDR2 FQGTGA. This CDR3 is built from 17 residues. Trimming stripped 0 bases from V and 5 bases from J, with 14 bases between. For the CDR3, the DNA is TGTGCCAGCAGCTTAACGAGTGTGGCGCGTGATAATTCACCCCTCCACTTT. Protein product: CASSLTSVARDNSPLHF.

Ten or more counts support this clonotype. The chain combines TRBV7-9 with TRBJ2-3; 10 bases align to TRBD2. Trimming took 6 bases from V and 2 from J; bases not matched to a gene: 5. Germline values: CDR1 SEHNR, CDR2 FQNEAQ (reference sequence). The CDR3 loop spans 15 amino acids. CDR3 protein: CASRVAGGYTDTQYF. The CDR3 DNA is TGTGCCAGCAGGGTAGCGGGGGGCTACACAGATACGCAGTATTTT.